The sequence of this TCR beta chain was determined in a study of OX40 agonist ivuxolimab in advanced cancers. Study-level points and caveats: The mean number of expanded clones was higher in CD8+ T cells than in CD4+.

Germline V gene lookup returns CDR1 SEHNR and CDR2 FQNEAQ (reference sequence). CDR3 size: 15 residues. The V end lost 6 bases, the J end lost 1 base, and 15 bases lay between the germline ends. Concerning this clone: Its antigen is unknown.

Some clones are missing from TCRdb's copy, which holds only in-frame ones; the method was immunoSEQ multiplex PCR. The sample records around 51,000 clones, 85% to 90% being singletons. The specimen was CD4+ or CD8+ T cells sorted from blood, collected in a trial of the OX40 agonist ivuxolimab. The chain joins TRBV7-9 to TRBJ1-1; D not certain. The TCR was taken from an adult with an advanced solid tumor such as melanoma, head and neck, liver or kidney cancer. The CDR3 DNA follows: TGTGCCAGCAGGAGTGGTGCACTGCAGAACACTGAAGCTTTCTTT. This encodes CASRSGALQNTEAFF.